This T cell receptor beta chain came from a study of T cells after yellow fever vaccination. Study-level background: Preparation used SMART-Seq v4 Ultra Low Input for the low-cell-number fractions.

TCRdb re-called the 5' RACE reads with MiXCR, one entry per CDR3 protein. The sample lists 70,000 or so distinct CDR3 sequences; around 6.2% were seen once. Trimming cost V 6 bases and J 4 bases, with 13 bases left between them. Germline V gene data show CDR1 as SGHRS and CDR2 as YFSETQ. The CDR3 is 13 residues long. This clonotype has at least ten counts. Material: CD4+ T cells sorted from PBMCs, obtained approximately 16 days after the first yellow fever vaccination. The TCR comes from a man aged 18-30 years who received the YFV17D yellow fever vaccine. The J gene is TRBJ2-5, the V gene TRBV5-1, with D unresolved. The CDR3 sequence is CASTGLEVETQYF. The CDR3 coding sequence is TGCGCCAGCACCGGGCTCGAAGTAGAGACCCAGTACTTC. Combining the CDR3 with reference TRBV5-1 and TRBJ2-5 gives the whole variable domain KAGVTQTPRYLIKTRGQQVTLSCSPISGHRSVSWYQQTPGQGLQFLFEYFSETQRNKGNFPGRFSGRQFSNSRSEMNVSTLELGDSALYLCASTGLEVETQYFGPGTRLLVL.